What follows describes a single T cell receptor beta chain. Source study methods: Estimation of nucleated cell counts relied on the amplification of reference gene primers. Profiled with immunoSEQ multiplex PCR; TCRdb holds only in-frame clones, not every one. V and J calls and clone size are given by that table; D and trimming were obtained from the DNA. The top ten hold about 9.4% of the sample, which has more than 300,000 clones, 80% to 90% seen once. Seattle's enrolled individuals joined amid active infection and were then monitored longitudinally. This sample was taken from a study of blood T cell repertoires in COVID-19. Overall study: Acute and convalescent COVID-19 specimens originated in the United States, Italy and Spain. PBMCs, B-cell-depleted T cells, or T cells were the source of the cDNA or gDNA that made up the material.

V trimming: 8 bases; J trimming: 6 bases; junction bases outside the gene matches: 25. Germline loops: CDR1 LNHNV, CDR2 YYDKDF (reference sequence). The CDR3 runs to 19 residues. The source of this sequence is a woman aged 25 to 39 with COVID-19, enrolled during active disease. Material for sequencing was peripheral blood. The chain couples TRBV15 to TRBJ2-1; 7 bases match TRBD1. As DNA, the CDR3 is TGTGCCACCCCGAGGTCCGAGAAAGGGGGCAACTCGTTAGGCAATGAGCAGTTCTTC. As protein: CATPRSEKGGNSLGNEQFF.